The 2 T cell receptor beta chains below come from one sample, sequenced in a study of cytomegalovirus exposure and HLA in healthy donors. 60 Vbeta and 13 Jbeta primers were used in PCR. Sequencing was performed with immunoSEQ multiplex PCR; in TCRdb, only in-frame clones are kept and a portion is missing. The sample includes 200,000 or so clones, 81% of them seen just once. The sequenced material came from PBMCs. These receptor sequences come from a man in his fifties or sixties in good health and CMV-seronegative.

The chain employs TRBV4-3 and TRBJ1-2, with D unclear. The V end was cut by 0 bases, the J end by 8 bases, with 19 bases between. The CDR3 spans 16 residues. In germline, CDR1 is LGHNA, CDR2 YSLEER. Here the CDR3 DNA reads TGCGCCAGCAGCCAAGATTTCTCGGTCCCAAGCGTCGGCTACACCTTC. This codes for CASSQDFSVPSVGYTF.

V is TRBV2 and J is TRBJ1-6; D may be TRBD1 (5 bases). Looked up from germline, CDR1 is SNHLY and CDR2 is FYNNEI. The CDR3 consists of 15 residues. CDR3 DNA: TGTGCTTCCAAGATGGAAGGGGCGCGTAATTCACCCCTCCACTTT. Translating it yields CASKMEGARNSPLHF.